The sequence of this TCR beta chain was determined in a study of control samples from healthy donors and cancer patients. With V trimmed by 2 bases and J by 7 bases, 8 bases remained unmatched. Germline CDR1 reads LNHDA; CDR2 reads SQIVND (reference sequence). This CDR3 spans 16 amino acids. Produced via immunoSEQ multiplex PCR; TCRdb's table is partial and in-frame only. The top ten hold 2% to 2.5% of the sample, which has about 150,000 clones, about 91% seen once. Sequenced: blood. The sequence came from a woman in her forties in good health. The chain carries TRBV19 and TRBJ2-5; 12 bases are a match to TRBD2. In DNA, the CDR3 is TGTGCCAGTAGTATATCGGGGGGACTAGCGGGTGGGACCCAGTACTTC. Its translation is CASSISGGLAGGTQYF.